The 30 T cell receptor beta chains reported below all come from one sample, sequenced in a study of neurological immune-mediated disorders. TCRdb analysed the 5' RACE reads with MiXCR anew, one entry per CDR3 protein. The sample has fewer than 60,000 distinct CDR3 sequences, roughly 3.8% seen once; the top ten hold about 6.7%. Source material: PBMCs. Source of these receptors: a man in his fifties or sixties with multiple sclerosis.

This clonotype was seen repeatedly, ten times or more. V gene TRBV6-5 combines with J gene TRBJ2-5; D is perhaps TRBD1 (6 bases). The CDR3 has 13 amino acids. The V end lost 6 bases, the J end lost 10 bases, and 18 bases lay between the germline ends. Germline-derived CDR1 and CDR2 are MNHEY and SVGAGI. In DNA, the CDR3 is TGTGCCAGCAGCCGACGACAGGATTTATACCAGTACTTC. Protein sequence: CASSRRQDLYQYF.

This clonotype was recorded many times. The chain uses TRBV6-5 and TRBJ1-5; D may be TRBD1 (6 bases). V lost 8 bases and J lost 7, with 18 bases in between. The CDR3 has 14 amino acids. Germline CDR1 MNHEY, CDR2 SVGAGI. The CDR3 loop is CASGLGGGRQPQHF. CDR3 coding DNA: TGTGCCAGCGGTTTGGGGGGGGGCCGACAGCCCCAGCATTTT.

This clonotype came up many times. The chain is built from TRBV20-1 and TRBJ2-2, with a weak D call TRBD1 (5 bases). Germline lookup yields CDR1 DFQATT and CDR2 SNEGSKA (reference sequence). V lost 1 base to trimming and J lost 5 bases, with 14 bases between them. CDR3 size: 15 residues. The DNA for the CDR3 is TGCAGTGCTAGAGGTCGTAATGCAGGGACCGGGGAGCTGTTTTTT. Its protein product is CSARGRNAGTGELFF.

This clonotype was picked up many times. The genes are TRBV7-8 and TRBJ2-1, with D uncertain. The CDR3 contains 12 residues. Germline CDR1 SGHVS, CDR2 FQNEAQ. Trimming cost V 5 bases and J 3 bases, with 5 bases left between them. As DNA, the CDR3 is TGTGCCAGCAGCCTCCTCTACAATGAGCAGTTCTTC. This gives the protein CASSLLYNEQFF.

This clonotype was found many times. This chain links TRBV20-1 with TRBJ1-1; 7 bases are a match to TRBD1. J was trimmed by 1 base and V by 0 bases; bases with no gene match: 2. The germline gives CDR1 DFQATT, CDR2 SNEGSKA (reference sequence). The CDR3 is made up of 14 amino acids. This chain's CDR3 is CSARDYRGNTEAFF. CDR3 DNA: TGCAGTGCTAGAGATTACAGGGGGAACACTGAAGCTTTCTTT.

The chain uses TRBV6-1 and TRBJ1-5; D is possibly TRBD1 (5 bases). Between the trimmed V and J ends, which lost 4 bases and 1 base, there was a span of 23 bases. This CDR3 comprises 19 residues. Germline CDR1 is MNHNS and CDR2 is SASEGT. The CDR3 coding sequence is TGTGCCAGCAGTGGACTCGACGGGACCTCCGTGGGGAGCAATCAGCCCCAGCATTTT. Encoded protein: CASSGLDGTSVGSNQPQHF.

This clonotype was observed many times. The gene calls are TRBV20-1 and TRBJ2-3; D may correspond to TRBD1 or TRBD2 (5 bases each). V lost 6 bases, J lost 0 bases, and 19 bases lay in between. Per the germline V gene, CDR1 is DFQATT and CDR2 is SNEGSKA (reference sequence). The CDR3 totals 16 residues. The DNA for the CDR3 is TGCAGTGCCGCCGGGGCAGGGCTATTGAGCACAGATACGCAGTATTTT. The encoded protein is CSAAGAGLLSTDTQYF.

In its sample, this clonotype was seen many times. The gene calls are TRBV5-1 and TRBJ2-1; tentative D call: TRBD2 (6 bases). The CDR3 contains 15 residues. Looked up from germline, CDR1 is SGHRS and CDR2 is YFSETQ. V was shortened by 0 bases and J by 5 bases, with 12 bases between the two germline ends. The CDR3 loop is CASSLVGRDDNEQFF. The CDR3 coding sequence is TGCGCCAGCAGCTTGGTGGGGCGGGACGACAATGAGCAGTTCTTC. Based on the CDR3 plus reference TRBV5-1 and TRBJ2-1, the full variable domain is KAGVTQTPRYLIKTRGQQVTLSCSPISGHRSVSWYQQTPGQGLQFLFEYFSETQRNKGNFPGRFSGRQFSNSRSEMNVSTLELGDSALYLCASSLVGRDDNEQFFGPGTRLTVL.

This clonotype was counted at least ten times. The chain recombines TRBV20-1 with TRBJ2-2, with D possibly being TRBD2 (6 bases). Trimming took 6 bases from V and 6 from J, leaving 11 bases between them. Germline V gene sequence: CDR1 DFQATT, CDR2 SNEGSKA (reference sequence). The length of the CDR3 is 12 residues. CDR3 nucleotide sequence: TGCAGTGCCCGTCCGGGGGCCGGGGAGCTGTTTTTT. Translated: CSARPGAGELFF.

Turning to this clonotype: The junction differs from germline at one of its ends, possibly a read error. This rearrangement joins TRBV29-1 to TRBJ1-5; the match to TRBD1 covers 8 bases. CDR3 length: 13 residues. Germline loops: CDR1 SQVTM, CDR2 ANQGSEA. The CDR3 sequence: CSVADRVDKTQNF. CDR3 DNA sequence: TGCAGCGTCGCGGACAGGGTTGACAAGACCCAGAATTTT. The whole variable domain, filled in from reference TRBV29-1 and TRBJ1-5, reads SAVISQKPSRDICQRGTSLTIQCQVDSQVTMMFWYRQQPGQSLTLIATANQGSEATYESGFVIDKFPISRPNLTFSTLTVSNMSPEDSSIYLCSVADRVDKTQNFGDGTRLSIL.

Ten or more counts support this clonotype. The chain couples TRBV18 to TRBJ1-1, with D unclear. The V gene lost 2 bases and the J gene lost 3 bases, with 13 bases spanning the gap. The CDR3 totals 15 residues. The germline gives CDR1 KGHSH, CDR2 LQKENI. CDR3 residues: CASSPNALRDTEAFF. In nucleotides, the CDR3 is TGTGCCAGCTCACCAAACGCACTGAGGGACACTGAAGCTTTCTTT.

The table lists this clonotype with many counts. This chain joins TRBV5-6 and TRBJ2-5, with 10 bases aligning to TRBD2. The CDR3 length is 16 residues. Trimming removed 3 bases from V and 2 bases from J; junction bases left unmatched: 7. Germline values: CDR1 SGHDT, CDR2 YYEEEE. The CDR3 reads CASSSWGLAYQETQYF. In DNA form, the CDR3 reads TGTGCCAGCAGCTCATGGGGACTAGCGTATCAAGAGACCCAGTACTTC.

As to this clonotype: It may be a read error: a sequence one base away is much more abundant. The rearrangement joins TRBV7-2 to TRBJ2-5, with TRBD1 identical over 7 bases. The germline gives CDR1 SGHTA, CDR2 FQGNSA. The CDR3 extends over 14 amino acids. The CDR3 DNA sequence: TGTGCCAGCAGCCTCGACAGGGCCCAAGAGAACCAGTACTTC. Translation gives CASSLDRAQENQYF.

This clonotype was detected ten times or more. The V gene is TRBV6-1, the J gene TRBJ1-6; D possibly corresponds to TRBD1 (5 bases). Deletions cut 7 bases from V and 10 bases from J, with 14 bases between. Looked up from germline, CDR1 is MNHNS and CDR2 is SASEGT. This CDR3 has 13 residues. CDR3 DNA: TGTGCCAGCATCCGGGGGGGAAGATCACCCCTCCACTTT. Protein sequence: CASIRGGRSPLHF.

This clonotype appeared many times. The V and J genes are TRBV6-5 and TRBJ1-2; D is undetermined. This CDR3 region has 13 residues. The V end lost 0 bases, the J end lost 6 bases, and 8 bases lay between the germline ends. CDR1 and CDR2 from the germline V gene are MNHEY and SVGAGI. The chain's CDR3 is CASSYSRRDGYTF. CDR3 sequence (DNA): TGTGCCAGCAGTTACTCGAGGAGGGATGGCTACACCTTC.

In this sample, this clonotype turned up a few times. The CDR3 sequence is CSARELGGSRREQYF. The CDR3 DNA reads TGCAGTGCTAGAGAATTGGGGGGGTCAAGGAGGGAGCAGTACTTC. V gene TRBV20-1 combines with J gene TRBJ2-7; 7 nucleotides agree with TRBD2. This CDR3 has 15 residues. The V segment lost 0 bases and the J segment 7 bases; nucleotides outside the gene matches: 12. The germline V gene has CDR1 DFQATT and CDR2 SNEGSKA (reference sequence).

This clonotype was seen at least ten times. The genes are TRBV20-1 and TRBJ1-2; D is unresolved. Trimming shortened V by 1 base and J by 4 bases, and 10 bases separated the two germline ends. There are 13 residues in the CDR3. Per germline, CDR1 DFQATT and CDR2 SNEGSKA (reference sequence). The CDR3 sequence is CSARAANFYGYTF. The CDR3 DNA reads as TGCAGTGCTAGAGCTGCTAATTTCTATGGCTACACCTTC.

The table lists this clonotype with many counts. The gene calls are TRBV20-1 and TRBJ2-3; 12 positions agree with TRBD2. With V trimmed by 2 bases and J by 1 base, 19 bases remained unmatched. The CDR3 loop spans 21 amino acids. CDR1 DFQATT and CDR2 SNEGSKA come from the germline V gene (reference sequence). The CDR3 DNA follows: TGCAGTGCTAGATCCTACAAATCTGGGACTAGCGGGCAAACCCGCACAGATACGCAGTATTTT. This sequence encodes CSARSYKSGTSGQTRTDTQYF.

This clonotype came up many times. The chain combines TRBV18 with TRBJ2-7; D is possibly TRBD1 (5 bases). The CDR3 is 13 residues long. The germline V gene encodes CDR1 KGHSH and CDR2 LQKENI. V lost 2 bases and J 2 bases, leaving 7 bases between the germline ends. CDR3 sequence: CASSPKQAYEQYF. For the CDR3, the DNA is TGTGCCAGCTCACCAAAACAGGCCTACGAGCAGTACTTC. Based on the CDR3 plus reference TRBV18 and TRBJ2-7, the full variable domain is NAGVMQNPRHLVRRRGQEARLRCSPMKGHSHVYWYRQLPEEGLKFMVYLQKENIIDESGMPKERFSAEFPKEGPSILRIQQVVRGDSAAYFCASSPKQAYEQYFGPGTRLTVT.

This clonotype was counted many times. The rearrangement joins TRBV20-1 to TRBJ2-7; possibly TRBD2 for D (5 bases). Looked up from germline, CDR1 is DFQATT and CDR2 is SNEGSKA (reference sequence). V lost 5 bases and J lost 0, with 11 bases in between. The CDR3 sequence is 13 residues long. Here the CDR3 DNA reads TGCAGTGCTCGACATGGGAGCTCCTACGAGCAGTACTTC. Translating it yields CSARHGSSYEQYF.

This chain connects TRBV5-6 to TRBJ2-4; D is ambiguous. The CDR3 extends over 12 amino acids. Germline CDR1 is SGHDT and CDR2 is YYEEEE. V lost 0 bases to trimming and J lost 10 bases, with 8 bases between them. The CDR3 region has the DNA TGTGCCAGCAGCTTGGTGAAAGGTATTCAGTACTTC. Translated, it gives CASSLVKGIQYF.

This clonotype showed up just once. The rearrangement uses TRBV27 and TRBJ1-1; weak D call: TRBD1 (6 bases). From germline, CDR1 is MNHEY and CDR2 SMNVEV (reference sequence). Trimming pared 5 bases from V and 5 bases from J, leaving 15 bases between. The CDR3 covers 14 residues. DNA of the CDR3: TGTGCCAGCAGTCCACACCACAGGGTAACTGAAGCTTTCTTT. Its translation is CASSPHHRVTEAFF.

This clonotype was picked up many times. The V and J genes are TRBV6-1 and TRBJ2-5; 10 nucleotides line up with TRBD2. J was trimmed by 4 bases and V by 6 bases; bases with no gene match: 8. The germline V gene encodes CDR1 MNHNS and CDR2 SASEGT. This CDR3 is 15 amino acids long. CDR3 region: CASRALAGPGETQYF. The CDR3 DNA reads as TGTGCCAGCAGAGCACTAGCGGGGCCTGGAGAGACCCAGTACTTC.

This clonotype was seen many times. The rearrangement uses TRBV20-1 and TRBJ1-2; a possible D gene is TRBD1 (5 bases). Per the germline V gene, CDR1 is DFQATT and CDR2 is SNEGSKA (reference sequence). Trimming cost V 0 bases and J 2 bases, with 13 bases left between them. CDR3 length: 15 amino acids. The CDR3 loop reads CSARDRAALNYGYTF. The CDR3 nucleotides read TGCAGTGCTAGAGACAGGGCGGCATTAAACTATGGCTACACCTTC.

This clonotype was recorded at least ten times. The V and J genes are TRBV6-2 or TRBV6-3 and TRBJ2-3; no clear D gene. The V gene lost 2 bases and the J gene lost 1 base, with 7 bases spanning the gap. CDR1 is MNHEY and CDR2 is SVGEGT in the germline V gene. The CDR3 has 14 amino acids. CDR3 in amino acids: CASSYPWGTDTQYF. As DNA, the CDR3 is TGTGCCAGCAGTTACCCGTGGGGCACAGATACGCAGTATTTT.

This clonotype was recorded many times. V usage is TRBV5-1 and J usage is TRBJ2-5; no reliable D call. The length of the CDR3 is 17 residues. V lost 4 bases and J lost 0, with 19 bases in between. Germline CDR1 is SGHRS and CDR2 is YFSETQ. CDR3 nucleotides: TGCGCCAGCAGCGCCGGAGCTAACCCCGGCTACCAAGAGACCCAGTACTTC. Translated, it gives CASSAGANPGYQETQYF. The full variable domain, completed using reference TRBV5-1 and TRBJ2-5, is KAGVTQTPRYLIKTRGQQVTLSCSPISGHRSVSWYQQTPGQGLQFLFEYFSETQRNKGNFPGRFSGRQFSNSRSEMNVSTLELGDSALYLCASSAGANPGYQETQYFGPGTRLLVL.

A word on this clonotype: Mismatch with germline at one junction end may stem from a read error. The chain recombines TRBV14 with TRBJ2-7; D not certain. The CDR3 totals 12 residues. Germline assignment: CDR1 SGHDN and CDR2 FVKESK. CDR3 loop: CDSSTANYEQYF. The CDR3 DNA reads as TGTGACAGCAGCACGGCTAACTACGAGCAGTACTTC.

This clonotype was recorded many times. The chain employs TRBV27 and TRBJ1-5; D is undetermined. Germline CDR1 MNHEY, CDR2 SMNVEV (reference sequence). The CDR3 runs to 14 residues. V lost 6 bases, J lost 0 bases, and 9 bases lay in between. Written as DNA, the CDR3 is TGTGCCAGCAGGCTAAGCTATAGCAATCAGCCCCAGCATTTT. Encoded protein: CASRLSYSNQPQHF.

This clonotype showed up many times. CDR3 bases: TGTGCCAGCAGCCCCCGTAGCGGGAGGAAAAGCACAGATACGCAGTATTTT. Its protein is CASSPRSGRKSTDTQYF. J is TRBJ2-3 and V is TRBV7-2; 10 bases line up with TRBD2. The length of the CDR3 is 17 residues. V dropped 5 bases and J dropped 0; count of bases not matched to a gene: 8. Germline-derived CDR1 and CDR2 are SGHTA and FQGNSA.

In this sample, this clonotype turned up many times. The V gene is TRBV7-2, the J gene TRBJ1-5, with D tentatively TRBD1 (5 bases). This CDR3 comprises 17 residues. V shed 2 bases and J shed 6 bases, with 20 bases lying between them. Germline V gene data show CDR1 as SGHTA and CDR2 as FQGNSA. CDR3 sequence (DNA): TGTGCCAGCAGCTTATCTGTCCCAGGTCTCGGGGCTCAGCCCCAGCATTTT. Translation: CASSLSVPGLGAQPQHF.